The 20 T cell receptor beta chains reported below all come from one sample, sequenced in a study of CD8+CD57+ T cells in acquired aplastic anemia. According to the study, genomic DNA was the template for TCR beta VDJ and CDR3 profiling. A single record per CDR3 protein comes from TCRdb applying MiXCR to the reads. The table lists 450,000 to 550,000 distinct CDR3 sequences, roughly 34% of them singletons, with under 0.95% in the top ten. By flow cytometry, patients selected for sequencing had shown an expansion of CD8+CD57+ cells. The sequenced material came from sorted CD4+, CD8+, or CD8+CD57+ T cells (not recorded which) from PBMCs. These receptors came from a human donor with aplastic anemia.

This clonotype was detected only once. The chain couples TRBV14 to TRBJ2-3; D is unclear. V lost 6 bases and J 1 base, leaving 8 bases between the germline ends. Germline V gives CDR1 SGHDN, CDR2 FVKESK. The CDR3 is 13 amino acids. The chain's CDR3 is CASRVTGTDTQYF. The CDR3 DNA is TGTGCCAGCAGGGTAACAGGCACAGATACGCAGTATTTT.

This clonotype has at least ten counts. The chain couples TRBV25-1 to TRBJ2-2, with 9 bases identical to TRBD2. The CDR3 is 17 amino acids. Per the germline V gene, CDR1 is MGHDK and CDR2 is SYGVNS. J lost 3 bases, V lost 5 bases, and 10 bases had no gene match. In DNA form, the CDR3 reads TGTGCCAGCAGTAAGAACTCTTTAGCGGGGGACACCGGGGAGCTGTTTTTT. Protein sequence: CASSKNSLAGDTGELFF.

This clonotype was detected ten times or more. The J gene is TRBJ2-7, the V gene TRBV7-6; TRBD2 matches 11 bases. The CDR3 is 17 amino acids. The V and J ends lost 5 bases and 6 bases, in that order; junction bases with no gene match: 15. CDR1 and CDR2 from the germline V gene are SGHVS and FNYEAQ. CDR3 region: CASSPLAGAVVGGEQYF. The CDR3, as DNA: TGTGCCAGCAGCCCACTAGCGGGAGCGGTCGTAGGGGGCGAGCAGTACTTC.

The chain employs TRBV11-2 and TRBJ2-1; the D is unclear. The CDR3 runs 14 residues. Germline V gives CDR1 SGHAT, CDR2 FQNNGV. Trimming cost V 0 bases and J 5 bases, with 8 bases left between them. The CDR3 DNA reads as TGTGCCAGCAGCTTAGAGGCAGGTAACAATGAGCAGTTCTTC. Its translation is CASSLEAGNNEQFF.

Comment on this clonotype: An end of the junction differs from the germline gene, which may be a read error. V and J are TRBV10-2 and TRBJ2-7, with TRBD1 as a possible D gene (6 bases). Germline-derived CDR1 and CDR2 are WSHSY and SAAADI. This CDR3 has 14 amino acids. CDR3: CASSRGNRASEQYF. DNA of the CDR3: TGTGCCAGCAGCCGTGGAAACAGGGCCAGCGAGCAGTACTTC.

This clonotype was seen repeatedly, ten times or more. This chain uses TRBV7-6 with TRBJ1-3, with TRBD1 as a possible D gene (6 bases). Germline V gene lookup returns CDR1 SGHVS and CDR2 FNYEAQ. This CDR3 spans 15 amino acids. V lost 0 bases to trimming and J lost 6 bases, with 12 bases between them. The CDR3, as DNA: TGTGCCAGCAGCTTAGCGATTGGGGGGCTAAACACCATATATTTT. Translating it yields CASSLAIGGLNTIYF.

This clonotype has just one count. One base away lies a much larger clone, so this may be a sequencing read error. J is TRBJ1-2 and V is TRBV20-1; maybe TRBD1 (6 bases). Deletions cut 4 bases from V and 10 bases from J, with 19 bases between. The CDR3 is 13 residues long. Germline CDR1 and CDR2: DFQATT and SNEGSKA (reference sequence). CDR3 nucleotides: TGCAGTGCTATACCCACAGGGTATACCGCCTACACCTTC. It specifies CSAIPTGYTAYTF.

At least ten counts were recorded for this clonotype. The genes are TRBV7-2 and TRBJ2-3; no definite D call. Germline values: CDR1 SGHTA, CDR2 FQGNSA. V lost 1 base and J lost 6, with 8 bases in between. This CDR3 comprises 13 residues. The CDR3 sequence is CASSLDLSDTQYF. The CDR3 DNA reads TGTGCCAGCAGCTTAGATTTATCGGATACGCAGTATTTT.

V gene TRBV12-3 or TRBV12-4 combines with J gene TRBJ2-7; 8 nucleotides line up with TRBD2. Germline trimming cut 5 bases from V and 5 bases from J; bases unmatched to any gene: 11. This CDR3 has 15 residues. The CDR3, as DNA: TGTGCCAGCAGTCGACTAGCGAGGGGTTTGCACGAGCAGTACTTC. Its translation is CASSRLARGLHEQYF.

This chain connects TRBV11-1 to TRBJ2-3, with 8 positions matching TRBD2. The CDR3 is 16 amino acids. V shed 6 bases, J shed 4 bases, and the junction held 12 bases outside the gene matches. Germline V gene data show CDR1 as SGHAT and CDR2 as FQDESV (reference sequence). Here the CDR3 reads CASSYGQSSGPDTQYF. The CDR3 nucleotides are TGTGCCAGCAGTTACGGACAGTCTAGCGGGCCAGATACGCAGTATTTT.

The genes are TRBV2 and TRBJ2-1; possibly TRBD1 for D (6 bases). The CDR3 is 13 amino acids. Per germline, CDR1 SNHLY and CDR2 FYNNEI. V lost 7 bases to trimming and J lost 4 bases, with 11 bases between them. CDR3 coding DNA: TGTGCCAGCACTGGACAGAATTACAATGAGCAGTTCTTC. Protein: CASTGQNYNEQFF.

The V and J genes are TRBV10-3 and TRBJ2-7, with D perhaps matching TRBD1 or TRBD2 (5 bases each). V was shortened by 10 bases and J by 2 bases, with 15 bases between the two germline ends. CDR1 and CDR2 from the germline V gene are ENHRY and SYGVKD. The CDR3 is 13 residues long. As DNA, the CDR3 is TGTGCCAGTAGTCCGGGACCAACCTACGAGCAGTACGTC. Amino acids: CASSPGPTYEQYV.

This clonotype was observed at least ten times. The V gene is TRBV14, the J gene TRBJ1-2; the D is unclear. CDR1 and CDR2 (germline): SGHDN, FVKESK. Trimming stripped 0 bases from V and 5 bases from J, with 7 bases between. The CDR3 length is 13 residues. CDR3 bases: TGTGCCAGCAGCCAAGACGGGGAGTATGGCTACACCTTC. It is translated as CASSQDGEYGYTF.

This clonotype was seen more than once but under ten times. The V gene is TRBV5-1, the J gene TRBJ2-3; 8 nucleotides align to TRBD2. The CDR3 has 14 residues. Germline V lookup: CDR1 SGHRS, CDR2 YFSETQ. The V segment lost 9 bases and the J segment 1 base; nucleotides outside the gene matches: 7. As DNA, the CDR3 is TGCGCCACCCGAAGAGCGGGGGGCACAGATACGCAGTATTTT. The encoded protein is CATRRAGGTDTQYF.

This clonotype turned up a few times. V is TRBV30 and J is TRBJ1-2; D gene ambiguous. Trimming shortened V by 7 bases and J by 2 bases, and 14 bases separated the two germline ends. Germline V CDR1 and CDR2: GTSNPN, SVGIG (reference sequence). The CDR3 has 13 residues. The CDR3 DNA reads as TGTGCCTCACGATTTGGCACCAACTATGGCTACACCTTC. Translation: CASRFGTNYGYTF.

The table lists this clonotype with many counts. The chain carries TRBV7-3 and TRBJ1-6; 7 bases line up with TRBD1. Trimming took 1 base from V and 7 from J; bases not matched to a gene: 4. Germline assignment: CDR1 SGHTA and CDR2 FQGTGA. This CDR3 is built from 15 residues. CDR3 in DNA: TGTGCCAGCAGCTTAAAGGGGGCTGGGAATTCACCCCTCCACTTT. This translates into CASSLKGAGNSPLHF.

The gene calls are TRBV2 and TRBJ1-4, with 10 bases lining up with TRBD1. Germline loops: CDR1 SNHLY, CDR2 FYNNEI. The CDR3 is 17 amino acids. The V segment lost 8 bases and the J segment 4 bases; nucleotides outside the gene matches: 13. The CDR3: CASDTPGTGVYNEKLFF. The CDR3 DNA reads as TGTGCCAGCGACACCCCCGGGACAGGGGTATATAATGAAAAACTGTTTTTT.

This clonotype appeared many times. V gene TRBV25-1 combines with J gene TRBJ2-7; 13 nucleotides agree with TRBD2. Germline CDR1 reads MGHDK; CDR2 reads SYGVNS. The CDR3 has 16 residues. With 0 bases clipped from V and 4 bases from J, the junction kept 3 bases outside the gene matches. In DNA form, the CDR3 reads TGTGCCAGCAGTGAATATAGGACTAGCGGGAGTTACGAGCAGTACTTC. Its protein is CASSEYRTSGSYEQYF.

This clonotype came up many times. The V gene is TRBV24-1, the J gene TRBJ2-5; D may be TRBD1 or TRBD2 (5 bases each). Deletions cut 4 bases from V and 4 bases from J, with 18 bases between. Germline CDR1 and CDR2: KGHDR and SFDVKD. The CDR3 runs 16 residues. CDR3 sequence (DNA): TGTGCCACCAGTGACCTGGGTGGCCGGGGACGAGAGACCCAGTACTTC. Translating gives CATSDLGGRGRETQYF.

This clonotype has at least ten counts. The chain combines TRBV7-7 with TRBJ2-5; D is possibly TRBD2 (6 bases). Germline lookup yields CDR1 SSHAT and CDR2 FNYEAQ (reference sequence). CDR3 length: 15 residues. The CDR3 loop is CASGSGFGQEETQYF. The CDR3 DNA sequence: TGTGCTAGCGGATCGGGGTTTGGCCAAGAGGAGACCCAGTACTTC.